A selection of T cell receptor beta chains follows, all from one sample in a study of graft-versus-host responses after intestinal transplantation. Sequenced by immunoSEQ multiplex PCR; TCRdb stores in-frame clones only, minus some. The sample yields tens of thousands of clones, just under 95% seen once. The sample here was PBMCs, taken 16 days after intestinal transplant. Every receptor here comes from a human patient who received an intestinal transplant, so some T cells may come from the graft donor. Both conserved end residues are part of each CDR3.

J	length	V	CDR3
TRBJ2-7	13	TRBV7-2	CASSLESSGRPYF
TRBJ2-2	16	TRBV5-4	CASSLSQGSDTGELFF
TRBJ1-2	13	TRBV11-1	CASSPPGNYGYTF
TRBJ2-5	15	TRBV7-9	CASSLWRLVRETQYF
TRBJ2-7	13	TRBV27	CASSWGGFAEQYF
TRBJ2-7	13	TRBV7-9	CASSFGGSYEQYF
TRBJ2-1	15	TRBV9	CASSEGGPAYNEQFF
TRBJ1-6	16	TRBV5-5	CASSLAGAGGGSPLHF
TRBJ2-7	12	TRBV13	CASSLAGVEQYF
TRBJ1-1	17	TRBV21-1	CASSKERYGCGWTEAFF
TRBJ2-7	13	TRBV4-1	CASSPGTGSEQYF
TRBJ2-1	13	TRBV30	CAWSGSRINEQFF
TRBJ2-7	11	TRBV30	CAWSVGSEQYF
TRBJ2-5	16	TRBV7-2	CASSFPPWVKKETQYF
TRBJ2-3	12	TRBV5-5	CASSLSDDTQYF
TRBJ2-1	15	TRBV6-1	CASSEVGYSYNEQFF
TRBJ2-6	19	TRBV18	CASSPVATGGASGANVLTF
TRBJ2-2	13	TRBV28	CASSLRNTGELFF
TRBJ2-5	13	TRBV25-1	CASSESPLETQYF
TRBJ2-1	16	TRBV28	CASSLERDSSYNEQFF
TRBJ2-3	16	TRBV30	CAWEKEGQGTLDTQYF
TRBJ2-7	16	TRBV14	CASSQGIRSSPYEQYF
TRBJ1-1	13	TRBV28	CASSFGGNTEAFF
TRBJ2-7	13	TRBV7-3	CASSPSGRYEQYF
TRBJ1-4	15	TRBV28	CASSLINRGPEKLFF
TRBJ1-6	15	TRBV4-2	CASSQDQGRNSPLHF
TRBJ2-5	11	TRBV25-1	CASSIGETQYF
TRBJ1-2	14	TRBV14	CASSQVRGYYGYTF
TRBJ1-6	13	TRBV28	CATTEGYNSPLHF
TRBJ2-7	15	TRBV27	CASSLRGDRSDEQYF